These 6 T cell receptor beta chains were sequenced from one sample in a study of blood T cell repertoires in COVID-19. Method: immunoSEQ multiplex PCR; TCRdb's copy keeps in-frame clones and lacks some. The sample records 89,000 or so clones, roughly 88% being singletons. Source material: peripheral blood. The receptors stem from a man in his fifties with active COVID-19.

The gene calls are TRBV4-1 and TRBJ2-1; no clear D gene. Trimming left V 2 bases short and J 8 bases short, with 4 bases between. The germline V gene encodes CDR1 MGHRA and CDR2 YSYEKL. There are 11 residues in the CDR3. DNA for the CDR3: TGCGCCAGCAGCCAAATAGATGAGCAGTTCTTC. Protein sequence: CASSQIDEQFF.

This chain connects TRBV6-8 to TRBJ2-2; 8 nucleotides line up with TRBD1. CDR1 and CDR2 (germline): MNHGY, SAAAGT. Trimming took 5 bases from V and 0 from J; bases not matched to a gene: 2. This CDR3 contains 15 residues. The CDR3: CASSQGQANTGELFF. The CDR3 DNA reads TGTGCCAGCAGTCAGGGACAGGCGAACACCGGGGAGCTGTTTTTT.

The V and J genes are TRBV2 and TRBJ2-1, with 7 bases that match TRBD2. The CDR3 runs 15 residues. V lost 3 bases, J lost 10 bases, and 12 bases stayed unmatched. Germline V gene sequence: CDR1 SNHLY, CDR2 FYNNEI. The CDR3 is CASSEGGAGSLEQFF. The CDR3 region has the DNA TGTGCCAGCAGTGAGGGAGGGGCGGGGAGTCTCGAGCAGTTCTTC.

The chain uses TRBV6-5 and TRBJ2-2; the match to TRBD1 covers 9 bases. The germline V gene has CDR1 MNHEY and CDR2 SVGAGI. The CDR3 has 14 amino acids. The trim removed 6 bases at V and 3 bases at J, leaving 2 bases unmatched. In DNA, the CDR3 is TGTGCCAGCAGCACAGGGGGCGACACCGGGGAGCTGTTTTTT. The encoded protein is CASSTGGDTGELFF.

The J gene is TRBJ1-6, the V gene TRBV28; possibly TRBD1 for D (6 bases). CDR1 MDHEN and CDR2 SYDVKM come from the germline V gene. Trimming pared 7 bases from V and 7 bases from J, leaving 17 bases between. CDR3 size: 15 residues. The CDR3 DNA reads TGTGCCAGCATCCTGTCTGGGGGCGGGAATTCACCCCTCCACTTT. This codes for CASILSGGGNSPLHF. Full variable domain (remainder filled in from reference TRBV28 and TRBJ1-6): DVKVTQSSRYLVKRTGEKVFLECVQDMDHENMFWYRQDPGLGLRLIYFSYDVKMKEKGDIPEGYSVSREKKERFSLILESASTNQTSMYLCASILSGGGNSPLHFGNGTRLTVT.

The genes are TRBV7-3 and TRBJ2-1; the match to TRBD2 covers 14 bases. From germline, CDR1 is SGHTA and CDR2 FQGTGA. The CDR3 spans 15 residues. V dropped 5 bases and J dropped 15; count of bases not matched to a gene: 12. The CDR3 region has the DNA TGTGCCAGCAGCCCCAACCTTGGACTAGCGGGGGGTCTGTTCTTC. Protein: CASSPNLGLAGGLFF.